Each of the 26 T cell receptor beta chains below was sequenced from the same sample in a study of prognosis after radiotherapy for stage I lung cancer. Template was genomic DNA; TCR beta CDR3 amplified in two multiplex PCR rounds. Primers targeting each individual TRBV and TRBJ gene were applied in first-round PCR. TCRdb processed the multiplex PCR reads anew with MiXCR; each CDR3 protein has one entry. The table has about 15,000 distinct CDR3 sequences, about 44% seen once. The sequenced sample was PBMCs, obtained before or after stereotactic body radiation therapy (not recorded which). These receptors were obtained from a donor over 45 with non-small cell lung cancer.

The sample holds a few counts of this clonotype. The DNA for the CDR3 is TGCGCCAGCAGCCAAGATTCGGTGGGTGCAGGGACCGAGCAGTACTTC. This codes for CASSQDSVGAGTEQYF. The chain combines TRBV4-1 with TRBJ2-7, with D tentatively TRBD1 or TRBD2 (5 bases each). Trimming pared 0 bases from V and 6 bases from J, leaving 18 bases between. Germline V gives CDR1 MGHRA, CDR2 YSYEKL. The CDR3 extends over 16 amino acids.

The chain joins TRBV27 to TRBJ1-6; a weak D match, TRBD1 (6 bases). The CDR3 is 15 residues long. Germline V CDR1 and CDR2: MNHEY, SMNVEV (reference sequence). V lost 6 bases and J 7 bases, leaving 16 bases between the germline ends. As DNA, the CDR3 is TGTGCCAGCAGACGGGAGGGGGATAACAATTCACCCCTCCACTTT. Its translation is CASRREGDNNSPLHF.

This clonotype appeared a single time. With only one base between it and a far larger clone, this is likely a read error. The V gene is TRBV7-9, the J gene TRBJ2-1, with D possibly being TRBD1 or TRBD2 (6 bases each). CDR3 length: 15 amino acids. The germline V and J ends were trimmed by 5 bases and 6 bases, with 17 bases remaining between them. Looked up from germline, CDR1 is SEHNR and CDR2 is FQNEAQ (reference sequence). In DNA form, the CDR3 reads TGTGCCAGCAGCCGGGGGTGGACAGCGCTCAATGAGCAGTTCTTC. This sequence encodes CASSRGWTALNEQFF.

This clonotype has a count of ten or more. The rearrangement links TRBV10-3 to TRBJ1-5; D is possibly TRBD1 (5 bases). Deletions cut 10 bases from V and 7 bases from J, with 17 bases between. The CDR3 spans 13 residues. CDR1 is ENHRY, CDR2 SYGVKD, per germline. CDR3 sequence (DNA): TGTGCCACCGCAAGGGGCCTAGGGCAGCCCCAGCATTTT. Amino acids: CATARGLGQPQHF.

This clonotype was counted at least ten times. The chain links TRBV20-1 to TRBJ2-1, with D maybe TRBD2 (7 bases). Germline CDR1 DFQATT, CDR2 SNEGSKA (reference sequence). This CDR3 has 16 amino acids. Trimming took 3 bases from V and 4 from J, leaving 19 bases between them. DNA for the CDR3: TGCAGTGCTAGGGGGGGGGCGAGGGGTTATTACAATGAGCAGTTCTTC. Translation: CSARGGARGYYNEQFF.

This clonotype was seen at least ten times. The chain combines TRBV4-2 with TRBJ2-3; 7 bases fit TRBD1. The V gene's germline CDR1 is LGHNA and CDR2 YNFKEQ. The CDR3 contains 16 residues. J lost 3 bases, V lost 2 bases, and 8 bases had no gene match. This CDR3 reads CASSQRGQGETDTQYF. As DNA, the CDR3 is TGTGCCAGCAGCCAAAGAGGCCAGGGGGAGACAGATACGCAGTATTTT.

V and J are TRBV11-1 and TRBJ2-5, with 10 nucleotides matching TRBD2. This CDR3 spans 19 amino acids. Germline V lookup: CDR1 SGHAT, CDR2 FQDESV (reference sequence). Germline trimming cut 1 base from V and 2 bases from J; bases unmatched to any gene: 13. The CDR3 coding sequence is TGTGCCAGCAGCTTAGTTAGCGGGGGGATCGAGGACCTACAAGAGACCCAGTACTTC. It is translated as CASSLVSGGIEDLQETQYF.

This clonotype was detected ten times or more. The chain combines TRBV20-1 with TRBJ1-6; the D gene is possibly TRBD1 (6 bases). The CDR3 extends over 15 amino acids. V was clipped by 5 bases and J by 5 bases, with 16 bases between them. Germline-derived CDR1 and CDR2 are DFQATT and SNEGSKA (reference sequence). The CDR3 coding sequence is TGCAGTGCTCGACCCCCAGGGGCAGATAATTCACCCCTCCACTTT. The encoded protein is CSARPPGADNSPLHF.

In regard to this clonotype: A much bigger clone sits one base away, suggesting this may be a read error. The rearrangement joins TRBV20-1 to TRBJ2-5, with D perhaps given as TRBD1 or TRBD2 (5 bases each). This CDR3 has 12 residues. Germline V lookup: CDR1 DFQATT, CDR2 SNEGSKA (reference sequence). Trimming pared 7 bases from V and 8 bases from J, leaving 17 bases between. CDR3 protein: CSVKTGRSTQYF. The CDR3 DNA reads TGCAGTGTGAAAACGGGACGCAGCACCCAGTACTTC.

At least ten counts were recorded for this clonotype. The chain employs TRBV18 and TRBJ2-1; 8 nucleotides agree with TRBD2. Trimming removed 5 bases from V and 1 base from J; junction bases left unmatched: 7. This CDR3 comprises 16 residues. Germline V gene lookup returns CDR1 KGHSH and CDR2 LQKENI. This CDR3 reads CASSSDGGGSYNEQFF. The CDR3 nucleotides are TGTGCCAGCTCATCCGATGGCGGGGGGTCCTACAATGAGCAGTTCTTC.

CDR3 nucleotides: TGTGCCAGTAGTATGTCGGGGGAAACTGAAGCTTTCTTT. Its translation is CASSMSGETEAFF. The chain has TRBV11-1 and TRBJ1-1; possible D gene TRBD1, 5 bases. The CDR3 extends over 13 amino acids. CDR1 and CDR2 from the germline V gene are SGHAT and FQDESV (reference sequence). V was shortened by 9 bases and J by 5 bases, with 16 bases between the two germline ends.

The table lists this clonotype with many counts. This sequence joins TRBV4-2 and TRBJ2-1; D is undetermined. The length of the CDR3 is 16 residues. V lost 0 bases and J 7 bases, leaving 16 bases between the germline ends. The germline V gene encodes CDR1 LGHNA and CDR2 YNFKEQ. In nucleotides, the CDR3 is TGTGCCAGCAGCCAAGACTTAGCTTCCTCTGGGAATGAGCAGTTCTTC. Translating gives CASSQDLASSGNEQFF.

This clonotype was seen many times. The chain has TRBV25-1 and TRBJ2-7; D unclear. Trimming shortened V by 2 bases and J by 2 bases, and 10 bases separated the two germline ends. Germline V CDR1 and CDR2: MGHDK, SYGVNS. The CDR3 sequence is 14 residues long. In nucleotides, the CDR3 is TGTGCCAGCAGTGAAAAGATCGAGACCTACGAGCAGTACTTC. Protein sequence: CASSEKIETYEQYF.

The chain carries TRBV12-3 or TRBV12-4 and TRBJ2-1; a weak D match, TRBD2 (6 bases). V lost 5 bases and J lost 7, with 15 bases in between. This CDR3 comprises 14 residues. The CDR3 nucleotides are TGTGCCAGCAGTCTCACGGCGGGGCGGAATGAGCAGTTCTTC. Its translation is CASSLTAGRNEQFF.

The rearrangement uses TRBV28 and TRBJ2-3, with unresolved D. The CDR3 length is 14 residues. Germline V gene data show CDR1 as MDHEN and CDR2 as SYDVKM. With 10 bases removed from V and 0 bases from J, the gap between germline ends came to 14 bases. The CDR3 sequence: CATTFVESTDTQYF. For the CDR3, the DNA is TGTGCCACCACCTTTGTCGAGAGCACAGATACGCAGTATTTT. Combining the CDR3 with reference TRBV28 and TRBJ2-3 gives the whole variable domain DVKVTQSSRYLVKRTGEKVFLECVQDMDHENMFWYRQDPGLGLRLIYFSYDVKMKEKGDIPEGYSVSREKKERFSLILESASTNQTSMYLCATTFVESTDTQYFGPGTRLTVL.

This chain uses TRBV27 with TRBJ2-3; 13 bases are a match to TRBD2. This CDR3 contains 16 residues. Germline values: CDR1 MNHEY, CDR2 SMNVEV (reference sequence). Losses at the gene ends were 6 bases for V and 7 bases for J; bases not matched to a gene: 10. This CDR3 reads CASSSKGLAGFNTQYF. DNA of the CDR3: TGTGCCAGCAGCTCCAAGGGACTAGCGGGATTTAATACGCAGTATTTT.

This clonotype appeared many times. The rearrangement uses TRBV10-3 and TRBJ2-7, with TRBD1 matching 10 bases. V lost 11 bases, J lost 2 bases, and 6 bases stayed unmatched. Germline V gives CDR1 ENHRY, CDR2 SYGVKD. The length of the CDR3 is 13 residues. Here the CDR3 DNA reads TGTGCCGCCCGGGACAGGGGCACCTACGAGCAGTACTTC. Translating gives CAARDRGTYEQYF.

This clonotype was seen many times. The chain has TRBV11-2 and TRBJ1-1; D ambiguous. The V end lost 4 bases, the J end lost 3 bases, and 9 bases lay between the germline ends. The CDR3 spans 13 residues. Looked up from germline, CDR1 is SGHAT and CDR2 is FQNNGV. This CDR3 is CASSSQRDTEAFF. CDR3 DNA: TGTGCCAGCAGCTCTCAGAGGGACACTGAAGCTTTCTTT.

Judged by abundance, this clonotype is medium-sized (0.01 to 0.1%). This chain joins TRBV28 and TRBJ2-7; 9 bases match TRBD2. Looked up from germline, CDR1 is MDHEN and CDR2 is SYDVKM. Trimming cost V 10 bases and J 3 bases; bases outside gene matches: 13. This CDR3 contains 15 residues. CDR3 in amino acids: CATMVGGRASYEQYF. DNA of the CDR3: TGTGCCACCATGGTCGGCGGGAGGGCGAGCTACGAGCAGTACTTC.

This chain joins TRBV6-4 and TRBJ2-1; D gene unclear. V was pared by 4 bases and J by 0 bases, with 13 bases between. The CDR3 is made up of 16 amino acids. Looked up from germline, CDR1 is MRHNA and CDR2 is SNTAGT. CDR3 sequence reads: CASSAEPWGSYNEQFF. The CDR3, as DNA: TGTGCCAGCAGTGCAGAGCCCTGGGGCTCCTACAATGAGCAGTTCTTC.

V usage is TRBV5-1 and J usage is TRBJ1-5, with 7 bases identical to TRBD1. After removal of 2 bases from V and 0 bases from J, the junction contained 5 bases not matched to a gene. Germline lookup yields CDR1 SGHRS and CDR2 YFSETQ. The CDR3 runs to 16 residues. Here the CDR3 reads CASSFLGTDSNQPQHF. In nucleotides, the CDR3 is TGCGCCAGCAGCTTCCTCGGGACAGATAGCAATCAGCCCCAGCATTTT.

This chain joins TRBV12-3 or TRBV12-4 and TRBJ2-3; 9 nucleotides agree with TRBD2. This CDR3 is built from 16 residues. J lost 5 bases, V lost 10 bases, and 16 bases had no gene match. DNA of the CDR3: TGTGCCATCAGGCCCTCCGCGGGAGGGTTCGGAGATACGCAGTATTTT. This codes for CAIRPSAGGFGDTQYF.

This clonotype has a count of ten or more. V usage is TRBV5-1 and J usage is TRBJ2-7; D might be TRBD2 (5 bases). The germline CDR1 and CDR2 sequences are SGHRS and YFSETQ. The CDR3 covers 14 residues. Trimming took 3 bases from V and 4 from J, leaving 14 bases between them. The CDR3, as DNA: TGCGCCAGCAGCTCTCCGGACGGGATTTACGAGCAGTACTTC. This gives the protein CASSSPDGIYEQYF.

The V gene is TRBV12-3 or TRBV12-4, the J gene TRBJ2-3; D is unclear. The CDR3 totals 13 residues. V was pared by 7 bases and J by 6 bases, with 14 bases between. The CDR3 DNA reads TGTGCCAGCAATAGGGAAATTTTCGATACGCAGTATTTT. Amino acids: CASNREIFDTQYF.

In its sample, this clonotype was seen many times. The chain couples TRBV7-8 to TRBJ2-2; a weak D match, TRBD1 (6 bases). Germline V gives CDR1 SGHVS, CDR2 FQNEAQ. There are 15 residues in the CDR3. V dropped 7 bases and J dropped 3 bases, with 15 bases sitting between them. CDR3 in DNA: TGTGCCAGCATCAAAGACAGGACGGACACCGGGGAGCTGTTTTTT. Its protein is CASIKDRTDTGELFF.

By share, this clonotype counts as medium-sized. The gene calls are TRBV5-1 and TRBJ1-2; D remains ambiguous. Germline assignment: CDR1 SGHRS and CDR2 YFSETQ. The CDR3 contains 15 residues. With 0 bases removed from V and 4 bases from J, the gap between germline ends came to 13 bases. CDR3 sequence: CASSLGEGIAYGYTF. CDR3 DNA sequence: TGCGCCAGCAGCTTGGGCGAGGGCATCGCCTATGGCTACACCTTC.